Presented here are 20 T cell receptor beta chains from one specimen sequenced in a study of a mutant IDH1 vaccine in newly diagnosed glioma. Clones were sequenced by immunoSEQ multiplex PCR, and TCRdb holds only the in-frame ones, with some missing. In the table there are 30,000 to 35,000 clones, approximately 89% of which are singletons. The sample's time point: week 47, end of study. A 20-mer mutant IDH1 peptide at 300 ug was injected subcutaneously with topical imiquimod. For these TCRs, the target antigens are not known. The sequences come from PBMCs, collected from a glioma patient whose treatment included an IDH1 peptide vaccine. Receptors originate from a man aged 40-55 years with glioma.

The rearrangement joins TRBV10-3 to TRBJ2-2; TRBD1 agrees at 7 bases. Germline V lookup: CDR1 ENHRY, CDR2 SYGVKD. This CDR3 has 15 amino acids. V dropped 3 bases and J dropped 3; count of bases not matched to a gene: 4. The CDR3 is CAISERGPDTGELFF. DNA of the CDR3: TGTGCCATCAGTGAAAGGGGGCCCGACACCGGGGAGCTGTTTTTT.

This chain connects TRBV28 to TRBJ2-4; D is tentatively TRBD1 or TRBD2 (5 bases each). V was cut by 2 bases and J by 8 bases, with 10 bases left in between. Germline values: CDR1 MDHEN, CDR2 SYDVKM. This CDR3 has 13 residues. CDR3 DNA sequence: TGTGCCAGCAGTTTACCGGGGCAGGACATTCAGTACTTC. This codes for CASSLPGQDIQYF.

The V gene is TRBV7-8, the J gene TRBJ2-1, with D uncertain. Trimming cost V 5 bases and J 0 bases, with 8 bases left between them. CDR1 SGHVS and CDR2 FQNEAQ come from the germline V gene. CDR3 size: 14 residues. This CDR3 reads CASSPRDSYNEQFF. The CDR3 DNA reads as TGTGCCAGCAGCCCCCGAGACTCCTACAATGAGCAGTTCTTC.

The chain recombines TRBV19 with TRBJ2-3; 9 bases are a match to TRBD1. The CDR3 runs 16 residues. CDR1 is LNHDA, CDR2 SQIVND, per germline (reference sequence). Trimming removed 5 bases from V and 0 bases from J; junction bases left unmatched: 6. The CDR3 bases are TGTGCCAGTAGTCGGAGGACAGGGGCTAGCACAGATACGCAGTATTTT. Its translation is CASSRRTGASTDTQYF.

The chain has TRBV27 and TRBJ2-1; either TRBD1 or TRBD2 may supply D (6 bases each). With 0 bases removed from V and 9 bases from J, the gap between germline ends came to 18 bases. The CDR3 extends over 16 amino acids. The V gene's germline CDR1 is MNHEY and CDR2 SMNVEV (reference sequence). As DNA, the CDR3 is TGTGCCAGCAGTTTATCCTGGGCGGGGAAGGGGGGTGAGCAGTTCTTC. This sequence encodes CASSLSWAGKGGEQFF.

The rearrangement joins TRBV7-9 to TRBJ1-3, with 12 bases lining up with TRBD1. CDR3 length equals 16 residues. Germline-derived CDR1 and CDR2 are SEHNR and FQNEAQ (reference sequence). Germline trimming cut 7 bases from V and 2 bases from J; bases unmatched to any gene: 6. The CDR3 sequence is CASNSGQGAAGNTIYF. The CDR3 DNA sequence: TGTGCCAGCAATTCGGGACAGGGGGCCGCTGGAAACACCATATATTTT.

The rearrangement links TRBV28 to TRBJ1-3; unclear D gene. Trimming cost V 3 bases and J 0 bases, with 3 bases left between them. The germline V gene encodes CDR1 MDHEN and CDR2 SYDVKM. The CDR3 is 13 amino acids. CDR3 sequence (DNA): TGTGCCAGCAGTTTTACCTCTGGAAACACCATATATTTT. Protein: CASSFTSGNTIYF.

The rearrangement uses TRBV5-1 and TRBJ2-7, with D perhaps matching TRBD2 (5 bases). V lost 4 bases, J lost 4 bases, and 12 bases lay in between. CDR3 size: 13 residues. Germline loops: CDR1 SGHRS, CDR2 YFSETQ. The CDR3 sequence is CASSPLPGYEQYV. The CDR3 coding sequence is TGCGCCAGCAGCCCTCTGCCGGGATACGAGCAGTACGTC.

The chain employs TRBV7-9 and TRBJ1-1, with D possibly matching TRBD1 (6 bases). The germline V and J ends were trimmed by 6 bases and 8 bases, with 13 bases remaining between them. The V gene's germline CDR1 is SEHNR and CDR2 FQNEAQ (reference sequence). This CDR3 comprises 12 residues. This CDR3 reads CASSPYREEAFF. CDR3 coding DNA: TGTGCCAGCAGTCCCTACAGGGAAGAAGCTTTCTTT.

CDR3 sequence: CASSDPGQRRFRSYEQYF. The CDR3 DNA follows: TGTGCCAGCAGTGACCCGGGACAGAGGAGGTTTAGATCCTACGAGCAGTACTTC. The gene calls are TRBV6-1 and TRBJ2-7, with TRBD1 matching over 7 bases. The V segment lost 3 bases and the J segment 1 base; nucleotides outside the gene matches: 15. This CDR3 has 18 amino acids. CDR1 and CDR2 from the germline V gene are MNHNS and SASEGT.

This clone has only one observation. The V and J genes are TRBV5-8 and TRBJ2-1, with a weak D call TRBD1 (6 bases). Trimming cost V 5 bases and J 1 base, with 19 bases left between them. This CDR3 region has 17 residues. Germline-derived CDR1 and CDR2 are SGHTS and YDEGEE. In DNA, the CDR3 is TGTGCCAGCAGTTCTTTATATGCAGGACAGTCCTACAATGAGCAGTTCTTC. Its protein product is CASSSLYAGQSYNEQFF.

V and J are TRBV5-1 and TRBJ1-4, with D tentatively TRBD1 (5 bases). The germline gives CDR1 SGHRS, CDR2 YFSETQ. The V end lost 0 bases, the J end lost 0 bases, and 15 bases lay between the germline ends. This CDR3 has 18 residues. CDR3 protein: CASSLARDSGSTNEKLFF. CDR3 DNA: TGCGCCAGCAGCTTGGCCCGGGATTCAGGGTCAACTAATGAAAAACTGTTTTTT.

The V call is TRBV9, the J call TRBJ1-2; D unresolved. Trimming removed 7 bases at V and 1 base at J, with 8 bases between. Germline V gene sequence: CDR1 SGDLS, CDR2 YYNGEE. This CDR3 is built from 12 residues. The CDR3 region has the DNA TGTGCCAGCTCTAAGGGTAACTATGGCTACACCTTC. This encodes CASSKGNYGYTF.

The chain is built from TRBV11-2 and TRBJ1-3; the D is unclear. V lost 0 bases and J lost 2, with 14 bases in between. CDR3 length: 17 amino acids. CDR1 and CDR2 (germline): SGHAT, FQNNGV. CDR3 sequence: CASSLEGLQRAGNTIYF. CDR3 bases: TGTGCCAGCAGCTTAGAGGGATTACAACGGGCTGGAAACACCATATATTTT. Drawing the rest from reference TRBV11-2 and TRBJ1-3, the complete variable domain is EAGVAQSPRYKIIEKRQSVAFWCNPISGHATLYWYQQILGQGPKLLIQFQNNGVVDDSQLPKDRFSAERLKGVDSTLKIQPAKLEDSAVYLCASSLEGLQRAGNTIYFGEGSWLTVV.

This clone was counted between two and nine times. J is TRBJ1-6 and V is TRBV6-4, with a weak D call TRBD1 (5 bases). The CDR3 has 14 residues. CDR1 and CDR2 from the germline V gene are MRHNA and SNTAGT. V was cut by 5 bases and J by 5 bases, with 10 bases left in between. The CDR3 loop reads CASSTGVDNSPLHF. CDR3 in DNA: TGTGCCAGCAGTACAGGCGTCGATAATTCACCCCTCCACTTT.

This clone occurred once. The CDR3 DNA reads as TGTGCCAGCAGCTTAAGTGTGGGCGGGGAGCTGTTTTTT. Protein product: CASSLSVGGELFF. The rearrangement joins TRBV7-9 to TRBJ2-2; D not certain. CDR1 and CDR2 (germline): SEHNR, FQNEAQ (reference sequence). The CDR3 spans 13 residues. With 2 bases removed from V and 7 bases from J, the gap between germline ends came to 8 bases.

The chain uses TRBV4-1 and TRBJ2-3; D possibly corresponds to TRBD1 (6 bases). The V gene lost 3 bases and the J gene lost 7 bases, with 14 bases spanning the gap. Germline V gene data show CDR1 as MGHRA and CDR2 as YSYEKL. CDR3 length: 14 residues. The CDR3 here is CASSQGSGANTQYF. The CDR3 DNA is TGCGCCAGCAGCCAGGGGTCAGGGGCAAATACGCAGTATTTT.

This CDR3 is CASSEQGGYEQYF. The CDR3 DNA reads as TGTGCCAGCAGTGAACAGGGGGGCTACGAGCAGTACTTC. The J gene is TRBJ2-7, the V gene TRBV6-1; tentative D call: TRBD1 (7 bases). Germline V gene lookup returns CDR1 MNHNS and CDR2 SASEGT. The V end lost 2 bases, the J end lost 3 bases, and 8 bases lay between the germline ends. This CDR3 contains 13 residues.

As regards this clone: The junction differs from germline at one of its ends, possibly a read error. Here the CDR3 reads CATSPRDRGGGEQFF. The CDR3 DNA reads as TGTGCCACCTCACCGAGGGACAGGGGAGGAGGTGAGCAGTTCTTC. The gene calls are TRBV18 and TRBJ2-1, with TRBD1 identical over 10 bases. CDR3 length equals 15 residues. Germline V gene data show CDR1 as KGHSH and CDR2 as LQKENI.

This clone was observed a single time. This chain uses TRBV4-2 with TRBJ2-1, with D possibly matching TRBD1 (6 bases). Germline CDR1 LGHNA, CDR2 YNFKEQ. V shed 0 bases and J shed 4 bases, with 13 bases lying between them. CDR3 length equals 16 residues. The CDR3 region is CASSQDNGDTYNEQFF. CDR3 nucleotide sequence: TGTGCCAGCAGCCAAGATAACGGGGACACGTACAATGAGCAGTTCTTC.